What follows is one T cell receptor beta chain and its context. The antigen is not known. This sample is drawn from a study of shared clonotypes between healthy human individuals. Every donor, a Caucasian adult, lived in Nashville, Tennessee. The repertoire was sequenced with immunoSEQ multiplex PCR; TCRdb's copy has only in-frame clones and lacks some. The repertoire holds some 2.3 million clones, with 93% as singletons. Whole-study results and caveats: It was the few donors that limited the genetic and exposure-history diversity represented. Clonotypes shared by all four sorted-subset donors had higher generation probabilities than non-shared clonotypes.

The V gene's germline CDR1 is MDHEN and CDR2 SYDVKM. The length of the CDR3 is 16 residues. V was trimmed by 6 bases and J by 0 bases, leaving 16 bases between them. The TCR comes from a man younger than 35 in good health. Some clones in this sample may be carry-over from other donors' samples. The sequenced sample consisted of naive CD4+ T cells from PBMCs. The subset denotes: CD45RA+ positively selected. The chain uses TRBV28 and TRBJ2-3; a possible D gene is TRBD2 (6 bases). CDR3 sequence: CASRPYLAPSTDTQYF. CDR3 nucleotides: TGTGCCAGCAGGCCATATCTAGCGCCCAGCACAGATACGCAGTATTTT. The full variable domain, with the rest looked up from reference TRBV28 and TRBJ2-3, is DVKVTQSSRYLVKRTGEKVFLECVQDMDHENMFWYRQDPGLGLRLIYFSYDVKMKEKGDIPEGYSVSREKKERFSLILESASTNQTSMYLCASRPYLAPSTDTQYFGPGTRLTVL.